Each of the 5 T cell receptor beta chains below was sequenced from the same sample in a study of monozygotic twins with cystic fibrosis. Libraries were prepared by immunoSEQ multiplex PCR; TCRdb keeps only in-frame clonotypes and omits some of them. The sample includes 25,000 to 40,000 clones, about 96% seen only once; the top ten take about 0.16%. Sequenced: blood. Receptors originate from a girl aged 2-9 years with cystic fibrosis.

The chain carries TRBV11-2 and TRBJ1-1; D remains ambiguous. The V gene's germline CDR1 is SGHAT and CDR2 FQNNGV. The CDR3 covers 15 residues. Trimming stripped 3 bases from V and 0 bases from J, with 11 bases between. DNA for the CDR3: TGTGCCAGCAGCTTTGACACTGGGGTGAACACTGAAGCTTTCTTT. Translated: CASSFDTGVNTEAFF.

The CDR3 here is CASSRLGSNYGYTF. The DNA for the CDR3 is TGTGCCAGCAGCCGCTTGGGCAGCAACTATGGCTACACCTTC. The chain carries TRBV11-2 and TRBJ1-2; D remains unclear. Germline lookup yields CDR1 SGHAT and CDR2 FQNNGV. V was pared by 5 bases and J by 2 bases, with 12 bases between. CDR3 length: 14 residues.

This chain links TRBV1 with TRBJ2-3; TRBD2, as called in the table, went unchecked against the DNA. TRBV1 is assigned pseudogene status. CDR3 length: 16 residues. The CDR3 region has the DNA TGCACCAGCAGCCAAGTGGGACTAGCGGGACGGGATACGCAGTATTTT. This gives the protein CTSSQVGLAGRDTQYF.

This rearrangement joins TRBV29-1 to TRBJ1-1; D not resolved. Trimming removed 5 bases from V and 0 bases from J, with 7 bases in between. This CDR3 spans 12 amino acids. Germline V gene lookup returns CDR1 SQVTM and CDR2 ANQGSEA. CDR3 region: CSVRRVNTEAFF. The CDR3 DNA reads TGCAGCGTTCGAAGGGTGAACACTGAAGCTTTCTTT.

This rearrangement joins TRBV2 to TRBJ2-5, with D possibly TRBD1 on 5 matching bases. The length of the CDR3 is 12 residues. V dropped 8 bases and J dropped 1 base, with 8 bases sitting between them. Germline lookup yields CDR1 SNHLY and CDR2 FYNNEI. The CDR3 spells CASLDSQETQYF. Written as DNA, the CDR3 is TGTGCCAGCCTAGACAGCCAAGAGACCCAGTACTTC. The full variable domain, completed using reference TRBV2 and TRBJ2-5, is EPEVTQTPSHQVTQMGQEVILRCVPISNHLYFYWYRQILGQKVEFLVSFYNNEISEKSEIFDDQFSVERPDGSNFTLKIRSTKLEDSAMYFCASLDSQETQYFGPGTRLLVL.